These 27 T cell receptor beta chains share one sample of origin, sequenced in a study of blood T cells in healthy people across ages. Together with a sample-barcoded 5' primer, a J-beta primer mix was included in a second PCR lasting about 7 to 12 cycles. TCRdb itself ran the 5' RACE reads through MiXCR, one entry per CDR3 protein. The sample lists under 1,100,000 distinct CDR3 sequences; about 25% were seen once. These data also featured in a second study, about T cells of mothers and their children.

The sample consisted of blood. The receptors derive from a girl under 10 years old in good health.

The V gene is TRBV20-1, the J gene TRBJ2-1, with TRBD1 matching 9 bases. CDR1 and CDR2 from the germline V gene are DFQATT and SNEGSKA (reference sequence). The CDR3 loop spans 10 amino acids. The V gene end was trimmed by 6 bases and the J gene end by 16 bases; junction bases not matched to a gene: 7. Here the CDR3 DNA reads TGCAGTGCCCGGACAGGGGCCGCATTCTTC. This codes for CSARTGAAFF.

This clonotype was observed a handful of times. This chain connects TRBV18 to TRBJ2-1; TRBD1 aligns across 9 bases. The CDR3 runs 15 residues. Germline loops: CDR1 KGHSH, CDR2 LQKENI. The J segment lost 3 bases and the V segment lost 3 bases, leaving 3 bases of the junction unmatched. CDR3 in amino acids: CASSPGQGNYNEQFF. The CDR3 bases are TGTGCCAGCTCACCGGGACAGGGAAACTACAATGAGCAGTTCTTC.

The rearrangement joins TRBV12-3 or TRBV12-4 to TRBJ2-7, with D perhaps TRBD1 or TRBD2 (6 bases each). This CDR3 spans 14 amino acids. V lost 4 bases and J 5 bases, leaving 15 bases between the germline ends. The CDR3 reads CASSWSGGTHEQYF. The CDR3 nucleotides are TGTGCCAGCAGTTGGTCAGGCGGGACACACGAGCAGTACTTC.

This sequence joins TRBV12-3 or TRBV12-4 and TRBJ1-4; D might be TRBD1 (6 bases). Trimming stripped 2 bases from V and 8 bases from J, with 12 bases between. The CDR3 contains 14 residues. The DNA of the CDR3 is TGTGCCAGCAGTTTACCCGGGACAAGCGAAAAACTGTTTTTT. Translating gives CASSLPGTSEKLFF.

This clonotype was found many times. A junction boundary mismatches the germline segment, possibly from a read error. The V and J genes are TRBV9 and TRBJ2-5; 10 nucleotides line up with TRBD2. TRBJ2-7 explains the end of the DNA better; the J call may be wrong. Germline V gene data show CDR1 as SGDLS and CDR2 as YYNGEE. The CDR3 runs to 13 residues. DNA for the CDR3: TGTGCCAGCAGTGTAGCGGGAGGCAACGAGCAGTACTTC. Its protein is CASSVAGGNEQYF.

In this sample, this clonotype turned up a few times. The CDR3 region has the DNA TGTGCCAGCAGCGTAGACCCCACTAGCGGGGGTTTTTACAATGAGCAGTTCTTC. Its protein product is CASSVDPTSGGFYNEQFF. The rearrangement joins TRBV9 to TRBJ2-1; 11 nucleotides match TRBD2. This CDR3 region has 18 residues. Trimming cost V 0 bases and J 4 bases; bases outside gene matches: 9. Germline loops: CDR1 SGDLS, CDR2 YYNGEE.

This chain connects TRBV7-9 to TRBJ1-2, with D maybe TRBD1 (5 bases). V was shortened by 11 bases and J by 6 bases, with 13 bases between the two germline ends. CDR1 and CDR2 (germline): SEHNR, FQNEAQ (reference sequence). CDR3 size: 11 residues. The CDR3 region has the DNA TGTGCCGTCTTCATGGGGGATGGCTACACCTTC. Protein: CAVFMGDGYTF. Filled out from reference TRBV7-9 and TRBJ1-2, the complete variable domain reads DTGVSQNPRHKITKRGQNVTFRCDPISEHNRLYWYRQTLGQGPEFLTYFQNEAQLEKSRLLSDRFSAERPKGSFSTLEIQRTEQGDSAMYLCAVFMGDGYTFGSGTRLTVV.

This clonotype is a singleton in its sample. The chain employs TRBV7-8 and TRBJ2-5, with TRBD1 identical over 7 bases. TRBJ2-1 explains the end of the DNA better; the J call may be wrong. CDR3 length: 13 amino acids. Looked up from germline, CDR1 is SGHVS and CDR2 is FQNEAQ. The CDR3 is CASSLFSGGEQFF. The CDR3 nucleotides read TGTGCCAGCAGCTTATTTTCAGGGGGTGAGCAGTTCTTC.

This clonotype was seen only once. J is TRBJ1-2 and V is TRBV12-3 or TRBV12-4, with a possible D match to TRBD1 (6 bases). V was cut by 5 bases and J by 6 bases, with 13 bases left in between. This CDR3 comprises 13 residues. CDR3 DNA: TGTGCCAGCAGTCTTACAGGGTCCCATGGCTACACCTTC. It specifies CASSLTGSHGYTF.

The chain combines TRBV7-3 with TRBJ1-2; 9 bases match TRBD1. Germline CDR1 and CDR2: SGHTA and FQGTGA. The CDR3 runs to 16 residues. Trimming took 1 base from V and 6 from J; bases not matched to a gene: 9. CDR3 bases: TGTGCCAGCAGCTTAAGAGGAACAGGGGGCTCCGATGGCTACACCTTC. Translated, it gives CASSLRGTGGSDGYTF.

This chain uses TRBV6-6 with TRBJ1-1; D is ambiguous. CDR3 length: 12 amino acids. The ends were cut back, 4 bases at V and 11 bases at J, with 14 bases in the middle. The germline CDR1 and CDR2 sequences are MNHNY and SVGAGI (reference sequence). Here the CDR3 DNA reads TGTGCCAGCAGTTTCGGGGAAGGTGAGGCTTTCTTT. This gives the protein CASSFGEGEAFF.

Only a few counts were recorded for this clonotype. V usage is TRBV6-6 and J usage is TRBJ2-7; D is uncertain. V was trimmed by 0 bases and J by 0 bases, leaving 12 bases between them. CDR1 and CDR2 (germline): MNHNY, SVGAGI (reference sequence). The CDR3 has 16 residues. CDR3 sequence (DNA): TGTGCCAGCAGTTACTCGACCCCAGACTTCTCCTACGAGCAGTACTTC. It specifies CASSYSTPDFSYEQYF.

The CDR3 here is CASSLRSYSNQPQHF. DNA for the CDR3: TGTGCCAGCAGCCTCCGGTCGTATAGCAATCAGCCCCAGCATTTT. The chain has TRBV27 and TRBJ1-5; no clear D. V was trimmed by 6 bases and J by 0 bases, leaving 12 bases between them. Per the germline V gene, CDR1 is MNHEY and CDR2 is SMNVEV (reference sequence). This CDR3 has 15 residues.

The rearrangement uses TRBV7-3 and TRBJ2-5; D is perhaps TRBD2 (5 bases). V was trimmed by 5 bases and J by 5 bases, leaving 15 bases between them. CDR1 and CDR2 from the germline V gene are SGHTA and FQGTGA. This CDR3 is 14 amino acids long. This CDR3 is CASSVGPRGETQYF. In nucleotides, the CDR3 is TGTGCCAGCAGCGTAGGGCCCCGCGGGGAGACCCAGTACTTC.

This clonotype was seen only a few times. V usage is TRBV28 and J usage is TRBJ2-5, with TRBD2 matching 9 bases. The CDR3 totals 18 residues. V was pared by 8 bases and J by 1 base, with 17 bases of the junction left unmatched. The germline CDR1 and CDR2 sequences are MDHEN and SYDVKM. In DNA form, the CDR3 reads TGTGCCAGCGGGTCTAGCGGGAACCTAAGGGTACCCCAAGAGACCCAGTACTTC. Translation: CASGSSGNLRVPQETQYF.

The CDR3 loop is CASSPPYTGANVLTF. The DNA for the CDR3 is TGTGCCAGCAGCCCCCCCTATACTGGGGCCAACGTCCTGACTTTC. This chain connects TRBV14 to TRBJ2-6; D unclear. The V gene's germline CDR1 is SGHDN and CDR2 FVKESK. V dropped 4 bases and J dropped 2 bases, with 9 bases sitting between them. This CDR3 has 15 amino acids.

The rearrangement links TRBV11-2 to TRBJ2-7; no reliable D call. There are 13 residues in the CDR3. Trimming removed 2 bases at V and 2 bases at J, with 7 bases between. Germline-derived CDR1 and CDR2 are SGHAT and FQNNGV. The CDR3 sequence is CASSLSTAYEQYF. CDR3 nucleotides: TGTGCCAGCAGCTTATCAACAGCCTACGAGCAGTACTTC.

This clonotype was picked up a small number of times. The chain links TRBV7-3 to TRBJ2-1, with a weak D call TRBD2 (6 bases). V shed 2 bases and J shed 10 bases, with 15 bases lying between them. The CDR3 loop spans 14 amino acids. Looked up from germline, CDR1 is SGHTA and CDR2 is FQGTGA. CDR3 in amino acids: CASSLGSEGLEQFF. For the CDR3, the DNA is TGTGCCAGCAGCTTAGGGTCGGAGGGGTTGGAGCAGTTCTTC.

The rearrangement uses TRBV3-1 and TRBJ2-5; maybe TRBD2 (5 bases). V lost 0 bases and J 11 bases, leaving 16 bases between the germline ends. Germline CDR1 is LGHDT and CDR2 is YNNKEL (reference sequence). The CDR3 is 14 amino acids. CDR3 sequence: CASSQDRVPREQYF. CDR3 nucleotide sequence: TGTGCCAGCAGCCAAGATAGGGTGCCGAGGGAGCAGTACTTC.

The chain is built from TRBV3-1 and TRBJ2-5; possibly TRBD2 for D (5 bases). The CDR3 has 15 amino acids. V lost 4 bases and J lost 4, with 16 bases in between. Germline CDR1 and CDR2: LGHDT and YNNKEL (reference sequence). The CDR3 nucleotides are TGTGCCAGCAGCCCTGGACTGCCGACGGGAGAGACCCAGTACTTC. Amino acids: CASSPGLPTGETQYF.

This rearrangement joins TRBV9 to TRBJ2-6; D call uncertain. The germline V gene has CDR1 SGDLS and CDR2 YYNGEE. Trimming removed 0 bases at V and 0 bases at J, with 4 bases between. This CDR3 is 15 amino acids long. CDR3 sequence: CASSVDGSGANVLTF. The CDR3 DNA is TGTGCCAGCAGCGTAGACGGCTCTGGGGCCAACGTCCTGACTTTC.

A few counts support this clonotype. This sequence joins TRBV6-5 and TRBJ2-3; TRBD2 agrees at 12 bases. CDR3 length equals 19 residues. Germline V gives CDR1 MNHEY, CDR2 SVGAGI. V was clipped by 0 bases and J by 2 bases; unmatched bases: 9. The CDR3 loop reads CASSYSPTLAGGYTDTQYF. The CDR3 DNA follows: TGTGCCAGCAGTTACTCACCCACTCTAGCGGGGGGGTACACAGATACGCAGTATTTT.

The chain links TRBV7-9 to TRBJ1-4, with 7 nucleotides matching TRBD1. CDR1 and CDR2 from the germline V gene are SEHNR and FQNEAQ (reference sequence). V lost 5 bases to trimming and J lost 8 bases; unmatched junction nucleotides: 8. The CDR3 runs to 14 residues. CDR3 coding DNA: TGTGCCAGCAGCCGACGGACAGGTGTGGAAAAACTGTTTTTT. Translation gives CASSRRTGVEKLFF.

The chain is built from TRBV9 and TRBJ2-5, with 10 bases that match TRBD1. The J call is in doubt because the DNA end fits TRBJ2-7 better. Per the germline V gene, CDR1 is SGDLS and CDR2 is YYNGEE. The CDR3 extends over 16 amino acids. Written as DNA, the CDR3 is TGTGCCAGCAGCGCCTGTACCGGGACAGGGGAATGCGAGCAGTACTTC. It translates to CASSACTGTGECEQYF.

The CDR3 protein is CASSQGGGGEDYEQYF. The CDR3 DNA follows: TGCGCCAGCAGCCAAGGAGGGGGCGGGGAGGACTACGAGCAGTACTTC. The chain couples TRBV4-1 to TRBJ2-7; D might be TRBD1 (7 bases). V was trimmed by 1 base and J by 3 bases, leaving 16 bases between them. Looked up from germline, CDR1 is MGHRA and CDR2 is YSYEKL. The CDR3 length is 16 residues.

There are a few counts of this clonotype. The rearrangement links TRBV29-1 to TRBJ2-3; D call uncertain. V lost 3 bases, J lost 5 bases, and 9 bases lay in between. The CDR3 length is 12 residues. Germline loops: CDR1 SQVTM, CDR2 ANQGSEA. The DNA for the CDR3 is TGCAGCGTTGATGAACAGATAGATACGCAGTATTTT. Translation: CSVDEQIDTQYF.

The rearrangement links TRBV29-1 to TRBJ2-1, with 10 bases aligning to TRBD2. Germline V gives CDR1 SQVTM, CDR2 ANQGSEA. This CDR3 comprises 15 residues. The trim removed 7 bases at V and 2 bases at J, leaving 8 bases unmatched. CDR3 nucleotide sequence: TGCAGCGCTGCTGGAGCGGGAGGGACCTACAATGAGCAGTTCTTC. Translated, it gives CSAAGAGGTYNEQFF.